The present T cell receptor (beta chain) was sequenced within a study of cytotoxic CD8 clonotypes in ibrutinib-treated CLL. Study information: Patient counts were approximately 12 relapsed/refractory, more than 14 treatment-naive and roughly 18 IGHV unmutated.

Depth targeted 1 in 200,000 to 1 in 1 million T cells, averaging around 10x coverage per clonotype. Sequencing was performed with immunoSEQ multiplex PCR; in TCRdb, only in-frame clones are kept and a portion is missing. Counted here are some 150,000 clones, 79% occurring once; the ten biggest clones make up roughly 13%. The V end was cut by 7 bases, the J end by 0 bases, with 23 bases between. The CDR3 runs to 19 residues. The V gene's germline CDR1 is SGHTS and CDR2 YDEGEE. This receptor was obtained from a human donor with chronic lymphocytic leukemia. The sequencing here drew on PBMCs, taken after 12 months of ibrutinib treatment. V is TRBV5-8 and J is TRBJ2-6; D is possibly TRBD1 (6 bases). For the CDR3, the DNA is TGTGCCAGCGTACCAGGGGTTTGGCAAGGACCCTCTGGGGCCAACGTCCTGACTTTC. Translated, it gives CASVPGVWQGPSGANVLTF.